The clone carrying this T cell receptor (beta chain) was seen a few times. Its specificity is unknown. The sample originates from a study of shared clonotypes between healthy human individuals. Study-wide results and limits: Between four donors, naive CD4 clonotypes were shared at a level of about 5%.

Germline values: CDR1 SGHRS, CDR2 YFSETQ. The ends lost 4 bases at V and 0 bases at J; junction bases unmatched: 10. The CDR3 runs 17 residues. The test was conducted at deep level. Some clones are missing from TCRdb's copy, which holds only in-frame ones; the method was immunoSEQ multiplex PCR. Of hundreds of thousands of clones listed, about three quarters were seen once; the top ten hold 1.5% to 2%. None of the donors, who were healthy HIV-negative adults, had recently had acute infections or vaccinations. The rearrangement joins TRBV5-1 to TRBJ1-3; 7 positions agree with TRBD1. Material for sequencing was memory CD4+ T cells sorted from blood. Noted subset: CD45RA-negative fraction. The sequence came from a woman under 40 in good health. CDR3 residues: CASSQRTGGLSGNTIYF. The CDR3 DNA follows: TGCGCCAGCAGCCAAAGGACAGGAGGACTCTCTGGAAACACCATATATTTT. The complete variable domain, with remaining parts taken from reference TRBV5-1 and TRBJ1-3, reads KAGVTQTPRYLIKTRGQQVTLSCSPISGHRSVSWYQQTPGQGLQFLFEYFSETQRNKGNFPGRFSGRQFSNSRSEMNVSTLELGDSALYLCASSQRTGGLSGNTIYFGEGSWLTVV.